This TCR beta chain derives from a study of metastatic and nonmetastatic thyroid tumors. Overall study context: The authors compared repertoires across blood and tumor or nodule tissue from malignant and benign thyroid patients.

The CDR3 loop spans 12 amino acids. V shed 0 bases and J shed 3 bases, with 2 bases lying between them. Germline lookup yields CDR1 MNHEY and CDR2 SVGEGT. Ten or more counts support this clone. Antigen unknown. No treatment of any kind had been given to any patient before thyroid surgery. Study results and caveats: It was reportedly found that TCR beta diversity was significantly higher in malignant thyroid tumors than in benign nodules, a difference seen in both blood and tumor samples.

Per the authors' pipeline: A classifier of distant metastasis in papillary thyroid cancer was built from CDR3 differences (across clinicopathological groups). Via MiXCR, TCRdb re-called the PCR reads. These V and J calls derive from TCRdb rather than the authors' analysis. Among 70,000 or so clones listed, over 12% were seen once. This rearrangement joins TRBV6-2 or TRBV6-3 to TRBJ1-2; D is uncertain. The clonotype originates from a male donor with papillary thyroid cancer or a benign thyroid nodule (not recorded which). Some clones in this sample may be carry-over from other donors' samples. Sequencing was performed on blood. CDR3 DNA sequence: TGTGCCAGCAGTTACTCGTACTATGGCTACACCTTC. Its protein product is CASSYSYYGYTF.